The clone carrying this T cell receptor (beta chain) was recorded a few times. Its target is not known. One end of the junction does not line up with germline, which may come from a read error. The same CDR3 is also encoded by other DNA sequences in this sample. The data originate from a study of T cells after posttransplantation cyclophosphamide. Study observations and caveats: TRB clonality was highly associated with recipient CMV seropositivity and reactivation.

TCRdb's table, derived via immunoSEQ multiplex PCR, lists solely in-frame clones and lacks some. The table lists some 38,000 clones, with no singletons. The CDR3 is 18 residues long. Germline V gives CDR1 SGHTA, CDR2 FQGTGA. On the day of bone marrow donation, the related graft donor provided peripheral blood. The material sequenced was PBMCs. The TCR originated in a man aged 45-60 years in good health, CMV-negative, and a related stem cell transplant donor. J is TRBJ1-5 and V is TRBV7-3, with 7 bases lining up with TRBD1. The CDR3 region is CASSLAPTRGASNQPQHF. CDR3 coding DNA: TGTGCCAGCAGCTTAGCCCCCACCAGGGGGGCTAGCAATCAGCCTCAGCATTTT.